The present entry profiles one T cell receptor beta chain with its context. This record belongs to a study of PD-L1 blockade in urothelial cancer. Per germline, CDR1 ENHRY and CDR2 SYGVKD. The length of the CDR3 is 11 residues. Deletions cut 0 bases from V and 7 bases from J, with 4 bases between. The sample's time point: pretreatment peripheral blood. TCRdb's copy holds only in-frame clones and misses some; the assay was immunoSEQ multiplex PCR. The data contain roughly 50,000 clones, around 74% of them singletons. The source material was PBMCs, sampled around atezolizumab (anti-PD-L1) treatment. This clonotype originated in a man aged 65 to 79 with urothelial cancer. The chain couples TRBV10-3 to TRBJ2-7, with D uncertain. CDR3 DNA: TGTGCCATCAGTGAGTCACAGGAGCAGTACTTC. Translated: CAISESQEQYF.